The 31 T cell receptor beta chains listed next were all sequenced from one sample in a study of Graves' ophthalmopathy and Graves' hyperthyroidism. Transcripts of RNA were the source for amplifying TCR beta CDR3 regions. After a first-round RT-PCR with HTBI primers, a second-round multiplex PCR was run. TCRdb re-analysed the multiplex PCR reads in MiXCR, keeping a single row per CDR3 protein. This sample has 650,000 to 900,000 distinct CDR3 sequences; around 40% occur once, and the top ten carry 40% to 55%. The sequenced sample was peripheral blood. Receptors originate from an adult man with Graves' ophthalmopathy.

This clonotype was seen repeatedly, ten times or more. The CDR3 bases are TGCAGCGTTGGGGGGCACGTTAGCTATGGCTACACCTTC. As protein: CSVGGHVSYGYTF. The chain employs TRBV29-1 and TRBJ1-2, with D perhaps matching TRBD1 (6 bases). Trimming left V 4 bases short and J 4 bases short, with 13 bases between. Germline loops: CDR1 SQVTM, CDR2 ANQGSEA. The CDR3 has 13 residues.

In this sample, this clonotype turned up once. This rearrangement joins TRBV25-1 to TRBJ1-6; the D is unclear. The CDR3 has 20 amino acids. Germline V gives CDR1 MGHDK, CDR2 SYGVNS. Trimming took 0 bases from V and 6 from J, leaving 24 bases between them. CDR3 in DNA: TGTGCCAGCAGTGAATACGACGGAAAGAACACCGGGGTGCCTAATTCACCCCTCCACTTT. Translated: CASSEYDGKNTGVPNSPLHF.

In its sample, this clonotype was seen once. The chain has TRBV12-3 or TRBV12-4 and TRBJ1-5; D might be TRBD1 (5 bases). This CDR3 comprises 15 residues. Trimming pared 6 bases from V and 5 bases from J, leaving 17 bases between. CDR3 sequence (DNA): TGTGCCAGCAGCCAAGATTCGCGGGGCTATCAGCCCCAGCATTTT. Encoded protein: CASSQDSRGYQPQHF.

V and J are TRBV5-1 and TRBJ2-6; 9 bases line up with TRBD1. In germline, CDR1 is SGHRS, CDR2 YFSETQ. The V gene end was trimmed by 2 bases and the J gene end by 0 bases; junction bases not matched to a gene: 3. The CDR3 length is 17 residues. The CDR3 nucleotides are TGCGCCAGCAGCTTCGGGACAGGGACCTCTGGGGCCAACGTCCTGACTTTC. Protein sequence: CASSFGTGTSGANVLTF. The full variable domain, rest sourced from reference TRBV5-1 and TRBJ2-6, is KAGVTQTPRYLIKTRGQQVTLSCSPISGHRSVSWYQQTPGQGLQFLFEYFSETQRNKGNFPGRFSGRQFSNSRSEMNVSTLELGDSALYLCASSFGTGTSGANVLTFGAGSRLTVL.

This chain connects TRBV11-2 to TRBJ2-5; TRBD2 matches at 8 bases. With V trimmed by 7 bases and J by 2 bases, 6 bases remained unmatched. The CDR3 sequence is 14 residues long. CDR1 is SGHAT, CDR2 FQNNGV, per germline. CDR3 sequence: CASTVTGGQETQYF. In DNA form, the CDR3 reads TGTGCCAGCACGGTCACGGGGGGGCAAGAGACCCAGTACTTC.

The rearrangement uses TRBV6-6 and TRBJ1-1; D remains unclear. CDR3 size: 14 residues. The V gene lost 1 base and the J gene lost 7 bases, with 13 bases spanning the gap. The germline V gene encodes CDR1 MNHNY and CDR2 SVGAGI (reference sequence). The CDR3 region is CASSYYAGYIEAFF. The CDR3 DNA reads as TGTGCCAGCAGTTACTATGCCGGTTATATTGAAGCTTTCTTT.

This clonotype was found a few times. This chain joins TRBV7-2 and TRBJ2-2, with 7 nucleotides matching TRBD2. Germline loops: CDR1 SGHTA, CDR2 FQGNSA. This CDR3 has 15 amino acids. V dropped 4 bases and J dropped 0; count of bases not matched to a gene: 2. For the CDR3, the DNA is TGTGCCAGCAGCTGGCTAGCGGCGAACACCGGGGAGCTGTTTTTT. This sequence encodes CASSWLAANTGELFF.

V is TRBV19 and J is TRBJ1-1, with D unclear. CDR1 and CDR2 from the germline V gene are LNHDA and SQIVND (reference sequence). The CDR3 consists of 14 residues. V was shortened by 7 bases and J by 3 bases, with 15 bases between the two germline ends. The CDR3 DNA sequence: TGTGCCAGTACCCCCCTAAGCCGAGACACTGAAGCTTTCTTT. It yields the protein CASTPLSRDTEAFF.

The V gene is TRBV25-1, the J gene TRBJ2-2, with D possibly matching TRBD1 (6 bases). This CDR3 contains 15 residues. V lost 5 bases and J 2 bases, leaving 12 bases between the germline ends. Germline V gene sequence: CDR1 MGHDK, CDR2 SYGVNS. DNA for the CDR3: TGTGCCAGCAGTTCGGGACAAAAAAACACCGGGGAGCTGTTTTTT. Its translation: CASSSGQKNTGELFF.

The V call is TRBV12-3 or TRBV12-4, the J call TRBJ1-4; no clear D. Trimming shortened V by 5 bases and J by 7 bases, and 17 bases separated the two germline ends. This CDR3 spans 15 amino acids. The CDR3 reads CASSPPGLGGEKLFF. Here the CDR3 DNA reads TGTGCCAGCAGTCCACCGGGCCTCGGAGGTGAAAAACTGTTTTTT.

This clonotype was recorded once. The chain has TRBV15 and TRBJ1-1; no clear D gene. The V end was cut by 1 base, the J end by 1 base, with 7 bases between. CDR3 size: 14 residues. Per germline, CDR1 LNHNV and CDR2 YYDKDF (reference sequence). The CDR3 protein is CATSRGSPNTEAFF. The DNA for the CDR3 is TGTGCCACCAGCAGAGGTAGCCCGAACACTGAAGCTTTCTTT.

This clonotype was detected many times. This chain joins TRBV7-3 and TRBJ1-1; D may be TRBD1 (6 bases). V shed 5 bases and J shed 7 bases, with 11 bases lying between them. This CDR3 spans 12 amino acids. Germline CDR1 is SGHTA and CDR2 is FQGTGA. In nucleotides, the CDR3 is TGTGCCAGCAGCCTGGGGGCAGGTGAAGCTTTCTTT. It is translated as CASSLGAGEAFF.

The V and J genes are TRBV13 and TRBJ2-5, with D perhaps assigned TRBD1 or TRBD2 (5 bases each). The V and J ends lost 5 bases and 3 bases respectively, with 16 bases between them. Germline loops: CDR1 PRHDT, CDR2 FYEKMQ (reference sequence). The CDR3 extends over 15 amino acids. The CDR3 DNA reads TGTGCCAGCAGCCCCCCCGGGACGGAAAAAGAGACCCAGTACTTC. This sequence encodes CASSPPGTEKETQYF.

The table lists this clonotype with many counts. This chain links TRBV29-1 with TRBJ1-2; possible D gene TRBD1, 6 bases. This CDR3 has 15 amino acids. The germline V and J ends were trimmed by 0 bases and 4 bases, with 15 bases remaining between them. CDR1 is SQVTM, CDR2 ANQGSEA, per germline. The CDR3 reads CSVEEGAGKGYGYTF. For the CDR3, the DNA is TGCAGCGTTGAAGAGGGGGCAGGGAAAGGCTATGGCTACACCTTC. Based on the CDR3 plus reference TRBV29-1 and TRBJ1-2, the full variable domain is SAVISQKPSRDICQRGTSLTIQCQVDSQVTMMFWYRQQPGQSLTLIATANQGSEATYESGFVIDKFPISRPNLTFSTLTVSNMSPEDSSIYLCSVEEGAGKGYGYTFGSGTRLTVV.

This clonotype was seen once. This chain uses TRBV10-3 with TRBJ1-2; a possible D gene is TRBD1 (5 bases). V was clipped by 8 bases and J by 7 bases, with 11 bases between them. This CDR3 is 11 amino acids long. Germline V gives CDR1 ENHRY, CDR2 SYGVKD. CDR3 protein: CAIQGRGGYTF. As DNA, the CDR3 is TGTGCCATCCAGGGTCGGGGTGGCTACACCTTC.

V gene TRBV7-9 combines with J gene TRBJ2-5, with TRBD1 matching over 9 bases. Germline V lookup: CDR1 SEHNR, CDR2 FQNEAQ (reference sequence). With V trimmed by 4 bases and J by 1 base, 10 bases remained unmatched. There are 17 residues in the CDR3. CDR3 amino acids: CASSWNPGQGIQETQYF. The CDR3 DNA reads TGTGCCAGCAGCTGGAACCCGGGACAGGGAATCCAAGAGACCCAGTACTTC.

This clonotype appeared a single time. At one end, the junction sequence differs from germline, possibly due to a read error. The gene calls are TRBV6-6 and TRBJ1-1; 9 bases fit TRBD1. The germline V gene encodes CDR1 MNHNY and CDR2 SVGAGI (reference sequence). The CDR3 runs to 15 residues. CDR3 region: CASSYLGQGNTEALF. CDR3 DNA sequence: TGTGCCAGCAGTTACCTGGGACAGGGAAACACTGAAGCTCTCTTT.

This clonotype has a handful of counts. The chain is built from TRBV4-3 and TRBJ2-7, with 10 bases lining up with TRBD2. In germline, CDR1 is LGHNA, CDR2 YSLEER. This CDR3 comprises 16 residues. V lost 0 bases and J lost 3; bases outside the gene matches: 5. CDR3 nucleotides: TGCGCCAGCAGCCAAGATCACGTAGCGGGAGGCTACGAGCAGTACTTC. Encoded protein: CASSQDHVAGGYEQYF.

With regard to this clonotype: At one end, the junction sequence differs from germline, possibly due to a read error. The rearrangement links TRBV7-9 to TRBJ1-4; D is unresolved. This CDR3 comprises 16 residues. The germline gives CDR1 SEHNR, CDR2 FQNEAQ (reference sequence). The CDR3 here is CASSQRIGRQNEKLFF. The DNA of the CDR3 is TGCGCCAGCAGCCAGCGGATAGGGAGACAAAATGAAAAACTGTTTTTT.

V is TRBV7-2 and J is TRBJ2-2; D gene unclear. V was trimmed by 0 bases and J by 6 bases, leaving 8 bases between them. The CDR3 extends over 14 amino acids. CDR1 is SGHTA and CDR2 is FQGNSA in the germline V gene. The CDR3 coding sequence is TGTGCCAGCAGCTTAGCGCGGCAGGCCGGGGAGCTGTTTTTT. Amino acids: CASSLARQAGELFF.

There are many counts of this clonotype. The chain joins TRBV7-3 to TRBJ1-1; 8 nucleotides agree with TRBD1. Germline CDR1 is SGHTA and CDR2 is FQGTGA. The CDR3 has 12 amino acids. V was pared by 6 bases and J by 11 bases, with 8 bases of the junction left unmatched. The CDR3 protein is CASSQAGGEAFF. CDR3 DNA: TGTGCCAGCAGTCAGGCAGGGGGCGAGGCTTTCTTT.

A few counts support this clonotype. This chain links TRBV12-3 or TRBV12-4 with TRBJ1-1; D is perhaps TRBD1 (6 bases). V was pared by 6 bases and J by 4 bases, with 12 bases between. The CDR3 extends over 13 amino acids. CDR3 amino acids: CASSRGEGTEAFF. As DNA, the CDR3 is TGTGCCAGCAGCAGGGGTGAAGGCACTGAAGCTTTCTTT.

The chain combines TRBV6-5 with TRBJ2-5; TRBD2 is a possible D gene (6 bases). The V gene lost 6 bases and the J gene lost 2 bases, with 16 bases spanning the gap. The CDR3 extends over 15 amino acids. Germline-derived CDR1 and CDR2 are MNHEY and SVGAGI. The CDR3 DNA reads as TGTGCCAGCAGATGGACTAACCGTTTGCAAGAGACCCAGTACTTC. Amino acid sequence: CASRWTNRLQETQYF.

This clonotype was observed a handful of times. The chain combines TRBV20-1 with TRBJ2-7, with TRBD2 matching over 8 bases. CDR3 length equals 13 residues. From germline, CDR1 is DFQATT and CDR2 SNEGSKA (reference sequence). CDR3 residues: CSALREGRHEQYF. CDR3 DNA sequence: TGCAGCGCCCTTCGGGAGGGCAGGCACGAGCAGTACTTC.

This chain links TRBV20-1 with TRBJ2-5; the D is unclear. Germline V gene data show CDR1 as DFQATT and CDR2 as SNEGSKA (reference sequence). CDR3 length: 15 amino acids. Trimming removed 0 bases at V and 5 bases at J, with 16 bases between. The CDR3 reads CSAREIISSVETQYF. As DNA, the CDR3 is TGCAGTGCTAGAGAGATCATCAGCTCGGTTGAGACCCAGTACTTC.

To note about this clonotype: At one end the junction does not follow the germline gene, possibly because of a read error. The chain joins TRBV7-8 to TRBJ2-7; 10 bases fit TRBD1. This CDR3 has 18 residues. Germline V gene data show CDR1 as SGHVS and CDR2 as FQNEAQ. The CDR3 region is CASSQFPLLGTGVYEQYF. Written as DNA, the CDR3 is TGCGCCAGCAGCCAATTCCCGCTCTTGGGGACAGGGGTCTACGAGCAGTACTTC.

This clonotype was seen a handful of times. The J gene is TRBJ1-2, the V gene TRBV7-9; TRBD1 aligns across 11 bases. Germline trimming cut 5 bases from V and 4 bases from J; bases unmatched to any gene: 6. Germline V gene data show CDR1 as SEHNR and CDR2 as FQNEAQ (reference sequence). This CDR3 region has 15 residues. The CDR3 nucleotides are TGTGCCAGCAGCGTGGACAGGGGGCTTGTCTATGGCTACACCTTC. Protein sequence: CASSVDRGLVYGYTF.

The sample holds a few counts of this clonotype. J is TRBJ1-6 and V is TRBV7-3; TRBD1 aligns across 9 bases. In germline, CDR1 is SGHTA, CDR2 FQGTGA. The V segment lost 2 bases and the J segment 7 bases; nucleotides outside the gene matches: 3. The CDR3 has 15 amino acids. CDR3 in amino acids: CASSLGTGKNSPLHF. The CDR3 DNA reads as TGTGCCAGCAGCTTAGGGACAGGGAAAAATTCACCCCTCCACTTT.

This clonotype was seen more than once but under ten times. The chain combines TRBV20-1 with TRBJ1-1; TRBD1 matches 7 bases. J gave up 1 base and V 2 bases, and 7 bases lay outside the gene matches. The length of the CDR3 is 15 residues. Germline assignment: CDR1 DFQATT and CDR2 SNEGSKA (reference sequence). This chain's CDR3 is CSARPTGSGNTEAFF. CDR3 coding DNA: TGCAGTGCTAGACCGACAGGGAGTGGGAACACTGAAGCTTTCTTT.

Comments on this clonotype: A read error may explain this, as a much larger clone is one base away. The chain has TRBV29-1 and TRBJ2-5, with D hard to call. The CDR3 length is 13 residues. CDR1 SQVTM and CDR2 ANQGSEA come from the germline V gene. In DNA, the CDR3 is TGCAGCGCCGCGGCCGGGCTCCAAGAGACCCGGTACTTC. This translates into CSAAAGLQETRYF. The full variable domain, in which reference TRBV29-1 and TRBJ2-5 provide the parts outside the CDR3, is SAVISQKPSRDICQRGTSLTIQCQVDSQVTMMFWYRQQPGQSLTLIATANQGSEATYESGFVIDKFPISRPNLTFSTLTVSNMSPEDSSIYLCSAAAGLQETRYFGPGTRLLVL.

This clonotype was recorded a few times. A read error may produce the germline difference seen at one junction end. The rearrangement uses TRBV10-3 and TRBJ1-1, with D possibly matching TRBD1 (5 bases). CDR3 size: 14 residues. Germline assignment: CDR1 ENHRY and CDR2 SYGVKD. Here the CDR3 reads CASSESRAGQEAFF. CDR3 DNA sequence: TGTGCCAGCAGTGAAAGTCGAGCAGGGCAAGAAGCTTTCTTT.